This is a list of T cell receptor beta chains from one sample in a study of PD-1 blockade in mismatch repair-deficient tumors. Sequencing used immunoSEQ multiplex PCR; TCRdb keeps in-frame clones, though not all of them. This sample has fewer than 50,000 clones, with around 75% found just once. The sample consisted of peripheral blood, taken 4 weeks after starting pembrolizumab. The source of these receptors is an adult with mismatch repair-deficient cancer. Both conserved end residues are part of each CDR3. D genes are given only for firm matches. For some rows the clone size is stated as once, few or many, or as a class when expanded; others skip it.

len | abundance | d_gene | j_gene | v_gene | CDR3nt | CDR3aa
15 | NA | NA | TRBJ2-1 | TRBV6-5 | TGTGCCAGCAGTTTCCATACGAGCTCCTACAATGAGCAGTTCTTC | CASSFHTSSYNEQFF
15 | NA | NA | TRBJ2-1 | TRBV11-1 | TGTGCCAGCAGCTTAGCGGGTGGCGGGTACAGAGAGCAGTTCTTC | CASSLAGGGYREQFF
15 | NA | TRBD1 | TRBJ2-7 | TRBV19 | TGTGCCAGTAGTACCACAGGGGGCTCTTCCTACGAGCAGTACTTC | CASSTTGGSSYEQYF
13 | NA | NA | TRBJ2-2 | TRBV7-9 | TGTGCCAGCAGCTTATTCGGGGACGGGGAGCTGTTTTTT | CASSLFGDGELFF
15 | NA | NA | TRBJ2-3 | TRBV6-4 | TGTGCCAGCAGTGACTCTGGGGGTAGCGCAGATACGCAGTATTTT | CASSDSGGSADTQYF
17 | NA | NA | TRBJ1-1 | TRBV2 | TGTGCCAGCAAAAGAAGAGTGGGCGCTGCGACGAACACTGAAGCTTTCTTT | CASKRRVGAATNTEAFF
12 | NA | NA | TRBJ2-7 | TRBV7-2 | TGTGCCAGCAGTCGGGGTTCCTACGAGCAGTACTTC | CASSRGSYEQYF
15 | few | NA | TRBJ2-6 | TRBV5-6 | TGTGCCAGCAGCTTGTGGGTGGCTGGGGCCAACGTCCTGACTTTC | CASSLWVAGANVLTF
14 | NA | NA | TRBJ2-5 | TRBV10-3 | TGTGCCATCAGTGATCCGGGATCAGAAGAGACCCAGTACTTC | CAISDPGSEETQYF
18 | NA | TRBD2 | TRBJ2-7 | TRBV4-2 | TGTGCCAGCAGCCAAGATTTACAGCGGGAGGGCCATCCCTCCGAGCAGTACTTC | CASSQDLQREGHPSEQYF
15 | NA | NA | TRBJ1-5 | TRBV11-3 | TGTGCCAGCAGCTTAGATTTAAGGGGCGATCAGCCCCAGCATTTT | CASSLDLRGDQPQHF
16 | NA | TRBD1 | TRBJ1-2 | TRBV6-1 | TGTGCCAGCAGTGCGGACAGGGGGGGAACTGACTATGGCTACACCTTC | CASSADRGGTDYGYTF
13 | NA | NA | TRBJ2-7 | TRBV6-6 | TGTGCCTCCGGGCTCACACTCGGATACGAGCAGTACTTC | CASGLTLGYEQYF
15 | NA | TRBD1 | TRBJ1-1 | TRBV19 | TGTGCCAGTAGCATAACAGGGGACCTGAACACTGAAGCTTTCTTT | CASSITGDLNTEAFF
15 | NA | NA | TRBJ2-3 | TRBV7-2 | TGTGCCAGCAGCCAACGGGCGAGTAGCACAGATACGCAGTATTTT | CASSQRASSTDTQYF
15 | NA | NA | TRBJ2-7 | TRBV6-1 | TGTGCCAGCAGATTACTTGGGGGGGCCTCCTACGAGCAGTACTTC | CASRLLGGASYEQYF
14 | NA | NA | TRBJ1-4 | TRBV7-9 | TGTGCCAGCAGCCTCCTGGACGGGATTGAAAAACTGTTTTTT | CASSLLDGIEKLFF
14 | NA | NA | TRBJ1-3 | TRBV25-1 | TGTGCCAGCAGTGACGGGATCCGGCGGAACACCATATATTTT | CASSDGIRRNTIYF
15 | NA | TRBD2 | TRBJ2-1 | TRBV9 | TGTGCCACTGGAACTACGGCCGGGACTAGCCATGAGCAGTTCTTC | CATGTTAGTSHEQFF
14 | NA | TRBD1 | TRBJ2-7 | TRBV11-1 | TGTGCCAGCAGCGCCCGGACAGGGGGCTACGAGCAGTACTTC | CASSARTGGYEQYF
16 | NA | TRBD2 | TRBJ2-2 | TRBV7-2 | TGTGCCAGCAGCTTATGGGGCGGGACTAGTGGCGGGGAGCTGTTTTTT | CASSLWGGTSGGELFF
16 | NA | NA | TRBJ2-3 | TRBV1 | TGCACCAGCAGCCAACGGCTGGACAAAAGCACAGATACGCAGTATTTT | CTSSQRLDKSTDTQYF
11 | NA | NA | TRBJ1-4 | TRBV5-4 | TGTGTCGGGGCCCGTAGAGAAAAACTGTTTTTT | CVGARREKLFF
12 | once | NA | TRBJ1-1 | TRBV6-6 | TGTGCCAGCAGTCGGGGTAGGACTGAAGCTTTCTTT | CASSRGRTEAFF
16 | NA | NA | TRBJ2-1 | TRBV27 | TGTGCCAGCAGTTTGATTCAGGGAGGTTCTCACAATGAGCAGTTCTTC | CASSLIQGGSHNEQFF
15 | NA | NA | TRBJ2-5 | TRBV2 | TGTGCCAGCAGTCAGAAGTGGGACGGGCAAGAGACCCAGTACTTC | CASSQKWDGQETQYF
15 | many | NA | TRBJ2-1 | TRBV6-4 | TGTGCCAGCAGTGACGTGCAGGACGGGTACAATGAGCAGTTCTTC | CASSDVQDGYNEQFF
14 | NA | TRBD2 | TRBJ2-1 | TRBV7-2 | TGTGCCAGCAGCTTAGTTACTAGCGGCAATGAGCAGTTCTTC | CASSLVTSGNEQFF
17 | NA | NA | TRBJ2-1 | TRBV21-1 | TGTGCCAGCAGCAAAGCGCGTGGCTTGCTTGAGAGGTCTGAGCAGTTCTTC | CASSKARGLLERSEQFF
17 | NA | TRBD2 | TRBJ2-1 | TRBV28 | TGTGCCAGCAGTTCACCGGGACTAGCGACAACCTACAATGAGCAGTTCTTC | CASSSPGLATTYNEQFF
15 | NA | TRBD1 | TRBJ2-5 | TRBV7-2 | TGTGCCAGCAGCTTGTCCGGACAGGGGCAAGAGACCCAGTACTTC | CASSLSGQGQETQYF
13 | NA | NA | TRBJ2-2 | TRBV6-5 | TGTGCCAGCAGCACCTTAGTCACCGGGGAGCTGTTTTTT | CASSTLVTGELFF
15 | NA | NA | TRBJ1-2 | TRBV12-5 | TGTGCTAGTGGTTCCCCCGGGGGGCGTAACTATGGCTACACCTTC | CASGSPGGRNYGYTF
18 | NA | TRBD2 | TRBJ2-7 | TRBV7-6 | TGTGCCAGCAGCTTAATTCTTGCGGGAGGGCCCCTCTCCTACGAGCAGTACTTC | CASSLILAGGPLSYEQYF
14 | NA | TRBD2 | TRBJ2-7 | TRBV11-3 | TGTGCCAGCAGCTTAGGCGGGGGAACCTACGAGCAGTACTTC | CASSLGGGTYEQYF
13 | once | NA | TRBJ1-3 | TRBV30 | TGTGCCTGGAGTAGGCAGGGGAGAAACACCATATATTTT | CAWSRQGRNTIYF
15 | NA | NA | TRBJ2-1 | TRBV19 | TGTGCCAGTAGTACTGTAGACTCAAGCGGGAATGAGCAGTTCTTC | CASSTVDSSGNEQFF
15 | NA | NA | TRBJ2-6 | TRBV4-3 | TGCGCCAGCAGCCCTGCCCCCTCTGGGGCCAACGTCCTGACTTTC | CASSPAPSGANVLTF
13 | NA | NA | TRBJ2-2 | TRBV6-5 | TGTGCCAGCAGTTACAGCGCCGTCGGGGAGCTGTTTTTT | CASSYSAVGELFF
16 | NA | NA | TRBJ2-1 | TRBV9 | TGTGCCAGCAGCAACGGGGGGCAGGGGAACTACAATGAGCAGTTCTTC | CASSNGGQGNYNEQFF
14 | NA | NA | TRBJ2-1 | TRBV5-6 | TGTGCCAGCAGCTTAGGGACTTCCTACAATGAGCAGTTCTTC | CASSLGTSYNEQFF
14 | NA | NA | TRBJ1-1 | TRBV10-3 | TGTGCCATCGCGGGGAAAGGGGGGGAGACTGAAGCTTTCTTT | CAIAGKGGETEAFF
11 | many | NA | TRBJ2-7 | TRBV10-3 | TGTGCCATCAGTGGAGGGTACGAGCAGTACTTC | CAISGGYEQYF
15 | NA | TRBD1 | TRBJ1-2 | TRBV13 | TGTGCCAGCAGCCGGAGACAGGGAACAAACTATGGCTACACCTTC | CASSRRQGTNYGYTF
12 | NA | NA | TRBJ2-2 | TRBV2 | TGTGCCAGCACCCAAGAGGTCGGGGAGCTGTTTTTT | CASTQEVGELFF
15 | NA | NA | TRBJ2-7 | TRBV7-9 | TGTGCCAGCAGCGACGGGGGCCGGGGGCACAACGAGCAGTACTTC | CASSDGGRGHNEQYF
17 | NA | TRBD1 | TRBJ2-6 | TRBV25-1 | TGTGCCAGCAGACCGGGACAGGGTTTCTCTGGGGCCAACGTCCTGACTTTC | CASRPGQGFSGANVLTF
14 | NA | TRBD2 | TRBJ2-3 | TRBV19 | TGTGCCAGTCAGGCGGGAGATGGCACAGATACGCAGTATTTT | CASQAGDGTDTQYF